One and the same sample provided the 29 T cell receptor beta chains below, sequenced in a study of T cell changes during pregnancy in multiple sclerosis. Libraries were prepared by immunoSEQ multiplex PCR; TCRdb keeps only in-frame clonotypes and omits some of them. The sample records roughly 29,000 clones, 90% to 95% being singletons. The sample consisted of CD4+ T cells from peripheral blood mononuclear cells, taken after pregnancy. The receptors were gathered from a female donor with multiple sclerosis, enrolled in a pregnancy study.

This chain connects TRBV18 to TRBJ1-2, with D tentatively TRBD1 (6 bases). This CDR3 region has 13 residues. Trimming took 3 bases from V and 3 from J, leaving 8 bases between them. Germline V gives CDR1 KGHSH, CDR2 LQKENI. In nucleotides, the CDR3 is TGTGCCAGCTCACCCAGGACAGACTATGGCTACACCTTC. Encoded protein: CASSPRTDYGYTF.

This sequence joins TRBV9 and TRBJ2-7; 10 bases line up with TRBD2. Trimming removed 4 bases from V and 2 bases from J; junction bases left unmatched: 6. CDR1 is SGDLS and CDR2 is YYNGEE in the germline V gene. The CDR3 extends over 15 amino acids. This CDR3 reads CASSKSGGETYEQYF. In DNA form, the CDR3 reads TGTGCCAGCAGCAAAAGCGGGGGGGAAACCTACGAGCAGTACTTC.

The chain recombines TRBV30 with TRBJ1-2; TRBD1 matches at 7 bases. The germline V gene has CDR1 GTSNPN and CDR2 SVGIG (reference sequence). The J segment lost 5 bases and the V segment lost 5 bases, leaving 8 bases of the junction unmatched. This CDR3 is built from 13 residues. The CDR3, as DNA: TGTGCCTGGGCCCGGGACAGAAAATATGGCTACACCTTC. Translated: CAWARDRKYGYTF.

The chain employs TRBV6-5 and TRBJ2-3; no firm D call. The germline CDR1 and CDR2 sequences are MNHEY and SVGAGI. The V and J ends lost 7 bases and 2 bases respectively, with 13 bases between them. This CDR3 contains 14 residues. CDR3 DNA sequence: TGTGCCAGCACCGCGAGGCCTTACACAGATACGCAGTATTTT. Translating gives CASTARPYTDTQYF.

This rearrangement joins TRBV6-5 to TRBJ1-5, with TRBD1 as a possible D gene (5 bases). The CDR3 is 14 residues long. Germline V gene sequence: CDR1 MNHEY, CDR2 SVGAGI. V lost 2 bases, J lost 5 bases, and 10 bases lay in between. CDR3 in amino acids: CASSYRWGDQPQHF. The CDR3 DNA sequence: TGTGCCAGCAGTTACCGCTGGGGGGATCAGCCCCAGCATTTT.

This chain uses TRBV28 with TRBJ2-2; TRBD2 agrees at 12 bases. The CDR3 runs 17 residues. The germline gives CDR1 MDHEN, CDR2 SYDVKM. The trim removed 0 bases at V and 6 bases at J, leaving 5 bases unmatched. CDR3 residues: CASSLWILAGGPGELFF. DNA for the CDR3: TGTGCCAGCAGTTTATGGATCCTAGCGGGGGGGCCCGGGGAGCTGTTTTTT. Full variable domain (outside the CDR3, taken from reference TRBV28 and TRBJ2-2): DVKVTQSSRYLVKRTGEKVFLECVQDMDHENMFWYRQDPGLGLRLIYFSYDVKMKEKGDIPEGYSVSREKKERFSLILESASTNQTSMYLCASSLWILAGGPGELFFGEGSRLTVL.

This chain connects TRBV7-9 to TRBJ2-5, with D maybe TRBD2 (5 bases). The germline V gene has CDR1 SEHNR and CDR2 FQNEAQ (reference sequence). The CDR3 extends over 13 amino acids. The CDR3 region is CATSVRGQETQYF. CDR3 sequence (DNA): TGTGCTACCAGCGTCCGGGGACAAGAGACCCAGTACTTC.

J is TRBJ2-1 and V is TRBV11-2, with TRBD2 as a possible D gene (5 bases). Germline CDR1 is SGHAT and CDR2 is FQNNGV. This CDR3 contains 14 residues. V was cut by 3 bases and J by 8 bases, with 14 bases left in between. The CDR3 reads CASSFGRATDEQFF. The CDR3 nucleotides read TGTGCCAGCAGCTTTGGGCGGGCTACAGATGAGCAGTTCTTC.

This chain connects TRBV19 to TRBJ1-1, with D perhaps matching TRBD1 (5 bases). Deletions cut 1 base from V and 5 bases from J, with 14 bases between. The germline V gene has CDR1 LNHDA and CDR2 SQIVND (reference sequence). This CDR3 has 15 residues. CDR3 sequence: CASSIGRGLRTEAFF. The CDR3 nucleotides are TGTGCCAGTAGTATAGGGAGGGGTCTTAGGACTGAAGCTTTCTTT.

The V and J genes are TRBV2 and TRBJ2-2; D possibly corresponds to TRBD2 (5 bases). This CDR3 has 15 amino acids. Germline V lookup: CDR1 SNHLY, CDR2 FYNNEI. The V end was cut by 5 bases, the J end by 3 bases, with 13 bases between. The DNA for the CDR3 is TGTGCCAGCAGTCCGGACGGGGTTCACACCGGGGAGCTGTTTTTT. Translating gives CASSPDGVHTGELFF.

This clone was detected only once. This rearrangement joins TRBV19 to TRBJ1-3; D gene uncertain. The germline V gene has CDR1 LNHDA and CDR2 SQIVND (reference sequence). The CDR3 is made up of 17 amino acids. The V and J ends lost 1 base and 3 bases respectively, with 16 bases between them. The CDR3 DNA reads as TGTGCCAGTAGTATAGGTATAGGCCGCCGGGGTGGAAACACCATATATTTT. As protein: CASSIGIGRRGGNTIYF. Full variable domain (remainder filled in from reference TRBV19 and TRBJ1-3): DGGITQSPKYLFRKEGQNVTLSCEQNLNHDAMYWYRQDPGQGLRLIYYSQIVNDFQKGDIAEGYSVSREKKESFPLTVTSAQKNPTAFYLCASSIGIGRRGGNTIYFGEGSWLTVV.

V usage is TRBV11-3 and J usage is TRBJ2-2; a weak D match, TRBD2 (6 bases). The germline V gene encodes CDR1 SGHNT and CDR2 YENEEA. Trimming left V 10 bases short and J 2 bases short, with 11 bases between. The CDR3 sequence is 13 residues long. The CDR3 is CAIEAGNTGELFF. The CDR3 nucleotides are TGTGCCATCGAAGCGGGCAACACCGGGGAGCTGTTTTTT.

V gene TRBV9 combines with J gene TRBJ2-7, with 11 bases identical to TRBD2. The germline gives CDR1 SGDLS, CDR2 YYNGEE. The V gene end was trimmed by 3 bases and the J gene end by 3 bases; junction bases not matched to a gene: 2. This CDR3 comprises 14 residues. As DNA, the CDR3 is TGTGCCAGCAGCGCGGGACTAGCGGACTACGAGCAGTACTTC. Translating it yields CASSAGLADYEQYF.

The chain couples TRBV2 to TRBJ2-7, with TRBD1 matching over 7 bases. Germline loops: CDR1 SNHLY, CDR2 FYNNEI. V shed 5 bases, J shed 7 bases, and the junction held 5 bases outside the gene matches. The length of the CDR3 is 12 residues. CDR3 in DNA: TGTGCCAGCAGTAGTGGGACAGCTGAGCAGTACTTC. Protein product: CASSSGTAEQYF.

The chain recombines TRBV30 with TRBJ2-5; the D gene is possibly TRBD1 (5 bases). CDR1 is GTSNPN and CDR2 is SVGIG in the germline V gene (reference sequence). The germline V and J ends were trimmed by 4 bases and 5 bases, with 11 bases remaining between them. CDR3 length: 12 residues. CDR3 sequence: CAWTQGRETQYF. The CDR3 coding sequence is TGTGCCTGGACGCAGGGTAGGGAGACCCAGTACTTC.

V gene TRBV7-2 combines with J gene TRBJ1-2, with D perhaps TRBD1 (6 bases). The CDR3 is made up of 14 amino acids. Per germline, CDR1 SGHTA and CDR2 FQGNSA. V was cut by 0 bases and J by 4 bases, with 9 bases left in between. CDR3 bases: TGTGCCAGCAGCTTAGCGACAGGTGCCTATGGCTACACCTTC. Translated: CASSLATGAYGYTF.

The CDR3 nucleotides are TGTGCCAGCAGCTCGGGACTAGCGGGGGTTAGTTCCTACAATGAGCAGTTCTTC. This translates into CASSSGLAGVSSYNEQFF. The V and J genes are TRBV5-6 and TRBJ2-1, with 14 bases identical to TRBD2. V dropped 3 bases and J dropped 1; count of bases not matched to a gene: 6. The CDR3 sequence is 18 residues long. Germline-derived CDR1 and CDR2 are SGHDT and YYEEEE.

The V call is TRBV27, the J call TRBJ2-7; 8 positions match TRBD2. From germline, CDR1 is MNHEY and CDR2 SMNVEV (reference sequence). CDR3 length: 15 residues. Trimming at V came to 3 bases and at J to 0 bases, leaving 4 bases not matched to a gene. CDR3 region: CASSFSSGFSYEQYF. The DNA of the CDR3 is TGTGCCAGCAGTTTTTCTAGCGGGTTCTCCTACGAGCAGTACTTC.

The sample holds one count of this clone. J is TRBJ1-3 and V is TRBV5-1, with 9 bases lining up with TRBD1. Unmatched junction bases numbered 4, after V lost 0 bases and J lost 3 bases. Germline assignment: CDR1 SGHRS and CDR2 YFSETQ. This CDR3 has 16 amino acids. Written as DNA, the CDR3 is TGCGCCAGCAGCTTGGGGGGGACAGGGAATGGAAACACCATATATTTT. Translation gives CASSLGGTGNGNTIYF.

The chain joins TRBV6-6 to TRBJ2-3; 11 bases match TRBD1. V trimming: 6 bases; J trimming: 4 bases; junction bases outside the gene matches: 6. In germline, CDR1 is MNHNY, CDR2 SVGAGI (reference sequence). The CDR3 contains 15 residues. CDR3 sequence: CASRPGQGGPDTQYF. CDR3 coding DNA: TGTGCCAGCAGACCGGGACAGGGGGGCCCAGATACGCAGTATTTT.

CDR3 in DNA: TGTGCCAGCAGCTCAAACAGTAATGAAAAACTGTTTTTT. Translating it yields CASSSNSNEKLFF. The V gene is TRBV28, the J gene TRBJ1-4; no clear D. This CDR3 is 13 amino acids long. CDR1 is MDHEN, CDR2 SYDVKM, per germline. V was cut by 6 bases and J by 4 bases, with 9 bases left in between.

This chain connects TRBV6-5 to TRBJ2-3, with 9 bases lining up with TRBD2. Per germline, CDR1 MNHEY and CDR2 SVGAGI. This CDR3 comprises 13 residues. Losses at the gene ends were 7 bases for V and 6 bases for J; bases not matched to a gene: 5. The CDR3 spells CASTLSGGDTQYF. The CDR3 nucleotides read TGTGCCAGCACCTTAAGCGGGGGGGATACGCAGTATTTT.

The chain is built from TRBV11-3 and TRBJ2-1; weak D call: TRBD2 (5 bases). The V gene lost 0 bases and the J gene lost 0 bases, with 15 bases spanning the gap. Germline CDR1 SGHNT, CDR2 YENEEA. The CDR3 totals 18 residues. The CDR3 nucleotides read TGTGCCAGCAGCTTAGAGGACTCGGGGTGGAGCTCCTACAATGAGCAGTTCTTC. This translates into CASSLEDSGWSSYNEQFF.

The chain recombines TRBV2 with TRBJ2-7; 7 bases map to TRBD1. V trimming: 8 bases; J trimming: 4 bases; junction bases outside the gene matches: 2. Germline V gene data show CDR1 as SNHLY and CDR2 as FYNNEI. The CDR3 has 11 amino acids. In DNA form, the CDR3 reads TGTGCCAGCGGGACAGTATACGAGCAGTACTTC. This gives the protein CASGTVYEQYF.

The rearrangement joins TRBV27 to TRBJ1-4, with TRBD1 matching 7 bases. The CDR3 is made up of 18 amino acids. Germline V gene sequence: CDR1 MNHEY, CDR2 SMNVEV (reference sequence). Unmatched junction bases numbered 15, after V lost 4 bases and J lost 4 bases. The DNA for the CDR3 is TGTGCCAGCAGTTCGCGTAATCTGAGGGACAGAGTTAATGAAAAACTGTTTTTT. This encodes CASSSRNLRDRVNEKLFF.

V gene TRBV19 combines with J gene TRBJ2-7; 9 bases agree with TRBD2. CDR3 length: 14 residues. CDR1 is LNHDA and CDR2 is SQIVND in the germline V gene (reference sequence). J was trimmed by 0 bases and V by 7 bases; bases with no gene match: 4. The chain's CDR3 is CASKRTSASYEQYF. The CDR3 bases are TGTGCCAGTAAGCGGACTAGCGCCTCCTACGAGCAGTACTTC.

The rearrangement uses TRBV9 and TRBJ2-7; tentatively, D is TRBD1 (6 bases). V dropped 0 bases and J dropped 6 bases, with 22 bases sitting between them. CDR1 is SGDLS, CDR2 YYNGEE, per germline. CDR3 length: 17 amino acids. The DNA of the CDR3 is TGTGCCAGCAGCGTAGCCGATCCGGGGCAGGGGCATCCCGAGCAGTACTTC. Encoded protein: CASSVADPGQGHPEQYF.

This rearrangement joins TRBV19 to TRBJ1-5; a possible D gene is TRBD1 (6 bases). Trimming stripped 5 bases from V and 0 bases from J, with 11 bases between. This CDR3 comprises 15 residues. CDR1 LNHDA and CDR2 SQIVND come from the germline V gene (reference sequence). This CDR3 reads CASSRAGASNQPQHF. The CDR3, as DNA: TGTGCCAGTAGTCGAGCAGGGGCTAGCAATCAGCCCCAGCATTTT.

The chain uses TRBV25-1 and TRBJ2-7; TRBD1 aligns across 9 bases. Unmatched junction bases numbered 9, after V lost 5 bases and J lost 4 bases. CDR3 length equals 15 residues. The germline V gene has CDR1 MGHDK and CDR2 SYGVNS. CDR3 in amino acids: CASSSPTGGVYEQYF. In nucleotides, the CDR3 is TGTGCCAGCAGTTCCCCGACAGGGGGAGTTTACGAGCAGTACTTC.